This is a list of T cell receptor beta chains from one sample in a study of cytomegalovirus exposure and HLA in healthy donors. The table came from immunoSEQ multiplex PCR; TCRdb's copy has only in-frame clones and leaves some out. The data contain some 270,000 clones, 80% to 90% of them singletons. The sample taken for sequencing was PBMCs. The source is a young woman in good health and CMV-seronegative. The CDR3 runs from the conserved cysteine through the conserved F or W. The D gene is left open where the match is weak. Some rows have no size entry. The others give once, few or many, or a class for an expanded clone.

J gene,V gene,clone size,D gene,CDR3 DNA,CDR3 protein
TRBJ1-1,TRBV5-4,NA,NA,TGTGCCAGCAGCTTGGACGGCAGGGCTATGAACACTGAAGCTTTCTTT,CASSLDGRAMNTEAFF
TRBJ1-2,TRBV5-1,NA,NA,TGCGCCAGCAGCTCCGGACAGTCTTTGGGCTACACCTTC,CASSSGQSLGYTF
TRBJ1-2,TRBV18,NA,TRBD1,TGTGCCAGCTCTTACGAGGGACAGGGTTATGGCTACACCTTC,CASSYEGQGYGYTF
TRBJ2-1,TRBV6-4,few,NA,TGTGCCACCACCAGTTTCAATGAGCAGTTCTTC,CATTSFNEQFF
TRBJ1-4,TRBV30,NA,NA,TGTGCCTGGGGTAGTACAGGGGAAAAACTGTTTTTT,CAWGSTGEKLFF
TRBJ1-1,TRBV7-9,NA,NA,TGTGCCAGCAGCGATTGGTCGGGAGACACTGAAGCTTTCTTT,CASSDWSGDTEAFF
TRBJ2-5,TRBV5-1,NA,NA,TGCGCCAGCAGCTTTACCAGCCAAGAGACCCAGTACTTC,CASSFTSQETQYF
TRBJ1-1,TRBV30,NA,TRBD1,TGTGCCTGGGAGACAGGGTGGCGTGACACTGAAGCTTTCTTT,CAWETGWRDTEAFF
TRBJ2-2,TRBV4-2,NA,NA,TGTGCCAGCAGCCAGGAAATGGACAGCTTATCGAACACCGGGGAGCTGTTTTTT,CASSQEMDSLSNTGELFF
TRBJ1-1,TRBV30,NA,TRBD1,TGTGCCTGGTCAAGGGGGCGGACTGAAGCTTTCTTT,CAWSRGRTEAFF
TRBJ2-7,TRBV10-2,NA,TRBD2,TGCGCCAGCAGTATCCAGCGGGAAGGCTACGAGCAGTACTTC,CASSIQREGYEQYF
TRBJ2-7,TRBV6-6,NA,NA,TGTGCCAGCAGCAATACCCGGGGGAACTACGAGCAGTACTTC,CASSNTRGNYEQYF
TRBJ2-1,TRBV1,NA,NA,TGCACCAGCAGCCAAGGAGCGGGAGTCAATGAGCAGTTCTTC,CTSSQGAGVNEQFF
TRBJ2-7,TRBV5-1,NA,TRBD1,TGCGCCAGCAGCTTCGGGACAGCCTACGAGCAGTACTTC,CASSFGTAYEQYF
TRBJ1-3,TRBV4-1,NA,NA,TGCGCCAGCAGCCCAGACGGCAGGGATAGGGGATACACCATATATTTT,CASSPDGRDRGYTIYF
TRBJ1-5,TRBV7-3,NA,NA,TGTGCCAGCAGCCCCGACAGAAATCAGCCCCAGCATTTT,CASSPDRNQPQHF
TRBJ1-2,TRBV4-1,NA,NA,TGCGCCAGCAGCCAAGACGCCTTAGGGGGAGAGAATGGCTACACCTTC,CASSQDALGGENGYTF
TRBJ2-7,TRBV10-3,NA,TRBD2,TGTGCCATCAGTGGAGGGGAGGGCGGATCCTACGAGCAGTACTTC,CAISGGEGGSYEQYF
TRBJ2-5,TRBV4-1,NA,NA,TGCGCCAGCAGCCAAGGGTCCCAGGAGACCCAGTACTTC,CASSQGSQETQYF
TRBJ2-7,TRBV19,NA,NA,TGTGCCAGTAGTTTAAACGGGGGTCCTTACGAGCAGTACTTC,CASSLNGGPYEQYF
TRBJ1-2,TRBV5-6,NA,TRBD1,TGTGCCAGCAGCTTGCGTGGACAGGGGGCCTATGGCTACACCTTC,CASSLRGQGAYGYTF
TRBJ2-3,TRBV5-1,once,NA,TGCGCCAGCAGCTTGGTTCAGGCCCCTACAGATACGCAGTATTTT,CASSLVQAPTDTQYF
TRBJ2-7,TRBV7-2,NA,NA,TGTGCCAGCAGCTTATTTCCCATAGGAGGGAACGAGCAGTACTTC,CASSLFPIGGNEQYF
TRBJ1-1,TRBV4-1,NA,NA,TGCGCCAGCAGCCAAAAGGGAGGGTCCATGAACACTGAAGCTTTCTTT,CASSQKGGSMNTEAFF
TRBJ1-1,TRBV2,NA,NA,TGTGCCAGCCTCCCAACGGGGTTAATGAACACTGAAGCTTTCTTT,CASLPTGLMNTEAFF
TRBJ1-5,TRBV4-1,NA,NA,TGCGCCAGCAGCCAAGATCGAACCTTCGAGAGCAATCAGCCCCAGCATTTT,CASSQDRTFESNQPQHF
TRBJ1-2,TRBV30,NA,NA,TGTGCCTGGACGACGGGGACTAACTATGGCTACACCTTC,CAWTTGTNYGYTF
TRBJ1-2,TRBV7-9,few,TRBD1,TGTGCCAGCAGCTTGGGGGACAGGGGAACTGACGGCTACACCTTC,CASSLGDRGTDGYTF
TRBJ1-2,TRBV27,once,TRBD1,TGTGCCAGCAGTTTAGGTACAGGGGGCTGGAATGGCTACACCTTC,CASSLGTGGWNGYTF
TRBJ2-5,TRBV29-1,NA,NA,TGCAGCGTTGAGGTTAAGCGGTACCAAGAGACCCAGTACTTC,CSVEVKRYQETQYF
TRBJ1-2,TRBV7-9,NA,NA,TGTGCCAGCATTCTATCGGGGGACCGGGATATTTGGGGCTACACCTTC,CASILSGDRDIWGYTF
TRBJ2-5,TRBV4-1,NA,NA,TGCGCCAGCAGCCTCTTTTCCCAAGAGACCCAGTACTTC,CASSLFSQETQYF
TRBJ2-7,TRBV9,NA,NA,TGTGCCAGCAGCGTCGGCGGGTCCCCCAGGAGCTCCTACGAGCAGTACTTC,CASSVGGSPRSSYEQYF
TRBJ2-2,TRBV9,NA,NA,TGTGCCAGCAAGCCCGACCGGGACTCCTACACCGGGGAGCTGTTTTTT,CASKPDRDSYTGELFF
TRBJ1-1,TRBV5-1,NA,TRBD1,TGCGCCAGCAGCACTGGGACAGCGAGGCAGAACACTGAAGCTTTCTTT,CASSTGTARQNTEAFF
TRBJ2-1,TRBV6-5,NA,TRBD1,TGTGCCAGCAGTTTGAGCTACCGGGACAGGGTGAATGAGCAGTTCTTC,CASSLSYRDRVNEQFF
TRBJ2-1,TRBV7-8,NA,NA,TGTGCCAGCAGCTGGGACTTTTCCAACAATGAGCAGTTCTTC,CASSWDFSNNEQFF
TRBJ2-7,TRBV28,once,NA,TGTGCCAGCAGTTTCCCCCGGGACACTCACTACGAGCAGTACTTC,CASSFPRDTHYEQYF
TRBJ2-5,TRBV5-4,NA,NA,TGTGCCAGCAGCTTGGCCGGGAGCTACGTGGAGACCCAGTACTTC,CASSLAGSYVETQYF
TRBJ1-3,TRBV27,NA,NA,TGTGCCAGCAGTATCACCCACTCCTCTGGAAACACCATATATTTT,CASSITHSSGNTIYF
TRBJ1-2,TRBV19,once,NA,TGTGCCAGTAGTCTCGCGACAGGTCCTAACTATGGCTACACCTTC,CASSLATGPNYGYTF
TRBJ1-3,TRBV6-5,NA,TRBD1,TGTGCCAGCCGGGACAGGGGATCAGGAAACACCATATATTTT,CASRDRGSGNTIYF
TRBJ1-2,TRBV4-1,NA,NA,TGCGCCAGCAGCCAAGGAGGTGCGGGGGCGCCTGGCTACACCTTC,CASSQGGAGAPGYTF
TRBJ2-1,TRBV9,NA,TRBD2,TGTGCCAGCAGCGTAGCTCGGGTAGCGGGAGGGCCAAACAATGAGCAGTTCTTC,CASSVARVAGGPNNEQFF
TRBJ2-1,TRBV7-3,NA,NA,TGTGCCAGCAGCTTAACCCCAGCAGGGGGGAACAATGAGCAGTTCTTC,CASSLTPAGGNNEQFF
TRBJ2-7,TRBV7-8,once,NA,TGTGCCAGCAGCTTCGGGGACTTCTACGAGCAGTACTTC,CASSFGDFYEQYF
TRBJ2-2,TRBV19,NA,NA,TGTGCCAGTAGTATAGGCCAGGCGAACACCGGGGAGCTGTTTTTT,CASSIGQANTGELFF
TRBJ1-3,TRBV6-5,NA,NA,TGTGCCAGCAGCAGGATGGTCTCTGGAAACACCATATATTTT,CASSRMVSGNTIYF
TRBJ1-1,TRBV5-1,NA,NA,TGCGCCAGCAGCTTCACAGGGCTTTTAGGCGAAGCTTTCTTT,CASSFTGLLGEAFF
TRBJ2-7,TRBV7-9,NA,NA,TGTGCCAGCAGCTTTCAGGAAGCGGACGAGCAGTACTTC,CASSFQEADEQYF
TRBJ1-2,TRBV7-9,NA,NA,TGTGCCAGCAGCTTTCAGGACTTTGGAGGCTACACCTTC,CASSFQDFGGYTF